This TCR beta chain originates from a study of cytomegalovirus exposure and HLA in healthy donors (dated by TCRdb to about 2017). Background on the whole study: An earlier analysis of roughly 570 of the donors reported 276 Gb of sequence data and some 110 million unique TCR beta sequences obtained from roughly 170 million T cells. Roughly five DR-DQ haplotypes were handled as single units for association and clustering, since linkage in the cohort was strong. Rather than drawing on any new phenotypic data, the later analysis identified candidate immune exposures from TCR beta sequences and the way those sequences occurred across donors. HLA typing covered class I and class II loci at four-digit resolution. An early release covering roughly 600 HLA-typed donors comprised roughly 300 gigabases of sequencing data and around 86 million unique TCR sequences. Every repertoire in the discovery cohort had been generated on one and the same sequencing platform. The study aimed to test whether signatures of past pathogen exposure could be identified by cataloging public T cell receptors. Donor age, sex, ethnicity and CMV serostatus were collected together with the repertoire data. High-throughput TCR immunosequencing, statistical association of individual TCRs with disease status, and machine learning were combined to predict cytomegalovirus infection status. A later analysis re-examined previously published TCR beta repertoires from about 700 donors and added high-resolution HLA genotyping to investigate patterns of TCR occurrence. The number of donors typed differed by locus, with about 629-630 for A, B, C, DRB1 and DQB1, more than 500 for DQA1, about 610 for DPA1, and around 450 for DPB1. The study used immunosequencing to profile the T cell repertoires of 600 to 850 subjects and linked those repertoires to cytomegalovirus serostatus. Across around 400 genotyped donors of the cohort, an average of roughly 250,000 unique TCR beta nucleotide sequences per donor were sequenced, and approximately 17% of those sequences were non-productive. To decide whether each TCR beta V gene segment behaved as functional or pseudogenic, an earlier analysis of nearly 600 of the donors relied on high-throughput TCR beta sequencing. Among the roughly 400 genotyped donors, approximately 76% belonged to the genetic ancestry cluster associated with self-reported Caucasian donors. In a later genetic analysis, genome-wide SNP genotypes for about 55% of the roughly 700 donors were used, and that subset was treated as a discovery cohort. In addition to the first cohort of 666 subjects, a separate validation cohort of under 150 different subjects was used.

In total, just over 650 healthy bone marrow donors made up the cohort. Cohort members were all nominally healthy when sampled, although unrecorded immune exposures were likely present. The donor was CMV seropositive and belonged to the group of about 290 seropositive cohort members. A peripheral blood sample was collected from each donor, and TCR beta sequencing was performed on peripheral blood mononuclear cells. The Qiagen DNeasy Blood Extraction Kit was used to extract genomic DNA from the blood cell samples. V ends up 8 bases short and J 2 bases short, with an unmatched junction base count of 2. Spanning cysteine to phenylalanine, the CDR3 consists of 12 amino acids. The CDR3 DNA has 36 bases and is translated from base 1. CDR1 and CDR2, looked up from the germline V gene (reference sequence), are MNHEY and SMNVEV. Library method: the immunoSEQ multiplex PCR assay. For the multiplex PCR, a mixture combining 60 forward primers for TCR Vbeta segments and 13 reverse primers for TCR Jbeta segments was used. The CDR3 region of rearranged TCR beta genes was amplified from genomic DNA by a multiplex PCR assay. The Illumina HiSeq System was used to sequence the amplified TCR beta libraries as 87-base-pair reads. The paper's processing steps were these. A later analysis counted approximately 76 million unique TCR beta chains across the 550 to 700 repertoires, and roughly 11 million of these chains were shared by at least two donors. A nearest-neighbor algorithm error-corrected the raw reads and collapsed the reads into unique sequences, merging closely related sequences to remove PCR and sequencing errors. V, D and J gene segments were assigned by aligning CDR3 sequences to IMGT reference sequences. For a sequence to be retained, a match of at least six nucleotides to both a V gene segment and a J gene segment was required. Rearrangements were classified as productive when the CDR3 lacked stop codons and remained in frame with V and J, and all other rearrangements were classified as non-productive. Following IMGT convention, CDR3 was defined as the stretch from the second conserved V-encoded cysteine up to the conserved J-encoded phenylalanine. Sequences without an unambiguous match to a single V gene segment were excluded from the earlier analysis of several hundred of the donors. In an earlier analysis of approximately 590 of the donors, a V segment was called functional when productive rearrangements were above 56.7%, and segregating when the standard deviation between donors exceeded 5%. A statistical classification framework was developed to diagnose cytomegalovirus status using the catalog of TCR beta chain sequences. A later analysis assigned V and J genes by comparing TCR nucleotide sequences with IMGT/GENE-DB human TR gene sequences. The TCRdist pipeline was used in a later analysis to assign CDR3 sequences and most-parsimonious VDJ recombination scenarios. In a later analysis, every TCR beta chain was defined by the combination of its CDR3 amino acid sequence and its V-gene family, and reads without a unique V-gene family were dropped. As a way to deal with suspected cross-contamination and a sequencing artifact, a later analysis dropped roughly 600 nucleotide sequences that were highly shared and had low generation probability. For each public chain, a later analysis derived a clonal expansion index from normalized ranks of inferred template counts within each repertoire. In a later analysis, generation probabilities were computed using a VDJ recombination model fitted to out-of-frame rearrangements, and the results were checked against IGoR. In a later analysis, hypergeometric tests were used to score TCR-TCR, TCR-HLA and TCR-CMV co-occurrence, with a repertoire-size bias correction applied to TCR pairs. In a later analysis, false discovery rates were estimated by permuting HLA or CMV assignments 20 times. In a later analysis, co-occurring TCRs were grouped with DBSCAN, and TCRdist sequence similarity was added when clustering was performed within HLA-allele-positive subsets. Co-occurrence clustering excluded repertoires with fewer than 30,000 or more than 120,000 public chains, plus five with anomalous nucleotide sharing. This immuneACCESS table, as held by TCRdb, lists in-frame sequences with V and J called but not all clones. Of the missing ones, under half trace to an unresolved V gene in checked studies; the others have no known cause. V and J calls and clone size are those listed in that table; D and trimming were worked out from the DNA. The sample includes roughly 100,000 clones, with around 80% observed a single time. The ten largest clones represent over 8% of the sample.

Broader findings and caveats from the paper: Most CMV-associated TCR beta chains appeared to be HLA-restricted in a later analysis, and the HLA associations seemed to be driven largely by CMV exposure. Roughly uniform sequencing depth across donors was assumed in presence/absence analyses, although this assumption may not hold. Some IMGT-functional V segments, including TRBV6-2 and TRBV6-3, could not be distinguished by the 87-base-pair reads and were therefore excluded. The authors suggested that the approach could potentially be generalized to other disease states and immunological phenotypes. Across donors, most TCR sequences were observed very rarely, whereas some public TCRs were present in many individuals. In a later analysis, the rate of TCR association differed among HLA loci, with DRB1 alleles having the most associated TCRs and HLA-C alleles having the fewest. HLA typing was unavailable for some donors at each locus, so association tests used only the typed subset. According to a later genetic analysis, donors in an Asian-associated ancestry cluster had fewer N-insertions in productive TCRs than the approximately 710-donor mean. An association between a missense DCLRE1C variant and V-gene and J-gene trimming of TCR beta chains was found in a later genetic analysis and replicated in an independent cohort. Seventeen rarely observed V segments, including chromosome 9 orphons, were excluded from the earlier analysis of some 590 of the donors because counts were too low. In vitro tests confirmed that a few of the cytomegalovirus-associated TCR beta chains recognize cytomegalovirus antigens. Linkage disequilibrium might explain the correlated functional status among segregating V segments, but an unknown experimental factor could not be excluded. A later analysis found that HLA-associated TCR beta chains were more clonally expanded and had lower generation probabilities than equally common non-associated chains. The study listed 150 to 200 TCR beta chains as associated with cytomegalovirus. In a later analysis, several top co-occurrence clusters were reported to appear linked to parvovirus B19, influenza, CMV and Epstein-Barr virus. In both the original and validation cohorts, the classifier was reported to diagnose cytomegalovirus status with high specificity and sensitivity. A cluster of highly shared sequence variants was judged likely to represent a technical artifact of the sequencing pipeline. Strong co-occurrence of HLA alleles, especially DR and DQ, made assigning TCR associations to individual alleles difficult. A further reported finding was that TCR beta sequences accurately predicted the HLA-A and HLA-B alleles for most subjects in the first cohort. Broadly in line with IMGT annotations, most TCR beta V segments showed up in productive rearrangements about 87% or about 30% of the time in an earlier analysis of under 700 of the donors. The cohort was sequenced for TCR beta chains only, and without alpha or paired-chain data the features that could be detected were limited. Immune exposure information for the cohort was limited to CMV serostatus. At a false discovery rate of 0.05, a later analysis linked 16,951 TCR beta sequences to specific HLA alleles.

About this clone itself: Its specific antigen is unknown. No base quality information exists; no much larger clone differs at one position.

The chain is encoded by TRBV27 joined to TRBJ1-2, with 7 bases aligning to TRBD1. The sample comprised PBMCs. This clonotype originated in a man aged 35-49 years in good health and CMV-seropositive. The DNA reads TGTGCCAGCGCCAGGGGGAACTATGGCTACACCTTC. This encodes CASARGNYGYTF.